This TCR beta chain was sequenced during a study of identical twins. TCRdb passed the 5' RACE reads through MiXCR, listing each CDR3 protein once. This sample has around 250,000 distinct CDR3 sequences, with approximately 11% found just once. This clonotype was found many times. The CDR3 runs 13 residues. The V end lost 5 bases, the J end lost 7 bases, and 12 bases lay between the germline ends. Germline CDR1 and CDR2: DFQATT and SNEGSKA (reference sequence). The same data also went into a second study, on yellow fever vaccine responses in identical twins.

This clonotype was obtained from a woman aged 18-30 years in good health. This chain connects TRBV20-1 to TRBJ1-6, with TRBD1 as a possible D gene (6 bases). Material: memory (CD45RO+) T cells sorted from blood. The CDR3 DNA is TGCAGTGCTCCCGACAGGCCGAATTCACCCCTCCACTTT. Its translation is CSAPDRPNSPLHF.